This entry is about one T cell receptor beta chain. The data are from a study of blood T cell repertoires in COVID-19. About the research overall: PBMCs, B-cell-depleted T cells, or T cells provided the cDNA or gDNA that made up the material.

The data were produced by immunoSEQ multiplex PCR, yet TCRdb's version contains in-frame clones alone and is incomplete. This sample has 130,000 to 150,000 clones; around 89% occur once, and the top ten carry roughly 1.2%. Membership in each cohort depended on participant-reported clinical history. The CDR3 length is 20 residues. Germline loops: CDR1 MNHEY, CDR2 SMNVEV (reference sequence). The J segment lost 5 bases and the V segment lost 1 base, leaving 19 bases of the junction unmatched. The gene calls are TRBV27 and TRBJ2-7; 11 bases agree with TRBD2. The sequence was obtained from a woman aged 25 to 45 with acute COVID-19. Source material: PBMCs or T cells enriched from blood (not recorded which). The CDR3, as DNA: TGTGCCAGCAGTTTATTAGGCCAGGTGGTAGCGGGAGGGCCGAGGGACGAGCAGTACTTC. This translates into CASSLLGQVVAGGPRDEQYF.